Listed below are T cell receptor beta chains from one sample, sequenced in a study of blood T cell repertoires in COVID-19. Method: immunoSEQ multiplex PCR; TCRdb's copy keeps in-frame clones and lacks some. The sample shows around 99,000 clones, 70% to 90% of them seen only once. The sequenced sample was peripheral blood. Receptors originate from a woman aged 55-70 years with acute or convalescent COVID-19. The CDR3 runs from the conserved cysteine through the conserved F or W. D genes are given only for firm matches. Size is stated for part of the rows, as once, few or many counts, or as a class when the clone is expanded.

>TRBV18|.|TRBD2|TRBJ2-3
TGTGCCAGCTCACCACCCCTGGCTAGCGGGAGGATGAGCACAGATACGCAGTATTTT
CASSPPLASGRMSTDTQYF
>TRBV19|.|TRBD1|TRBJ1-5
TGTGCCAGTAGTAGAGCGACAGGGGGCAATCAGCCCCAGCATTTT
CASSRATGGNQPQHF
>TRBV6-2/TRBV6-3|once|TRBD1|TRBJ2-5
TGTGCCAGCAGTACGCGGGACAGGGGTCGAGAGACCCAGTACTTC
CASSTRDRGRETQYF
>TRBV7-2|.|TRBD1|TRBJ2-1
TGTGCCAGCAGCTTAGTAGCAGGGGGTGGTGAGCAGTTCTTC
CASSLVAGGGEQFF
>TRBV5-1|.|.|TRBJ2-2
TGCGCCAGCAGCTTCCTTCCTGTCGGGAACACCGGGGAGCTGTTTTTT
CASSFLPVGNTGELFF
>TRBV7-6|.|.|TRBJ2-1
TGTGCCAGCAGCTTAGCTGGTAGCGCAACCTACAATGAGCAGTTCTTC
CASSLAGSATYNEQFF
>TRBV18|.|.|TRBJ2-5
TGTGCCAGCTCACCACCGCAGACAGTTTCAGTAGAGACCCAGTACTTC
CASSPPQTVSVETQYF
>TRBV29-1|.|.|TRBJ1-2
TGCAGCGTTGTTCTGCTAAACTATGGCTACACCTTC
CSVVLLNYGYTF
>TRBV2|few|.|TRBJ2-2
TGTGCCAGCGGGGGCGACCCTCCGGGGACCGGGGAGCTGTTTTTT
CASGGDPPGTGELFF
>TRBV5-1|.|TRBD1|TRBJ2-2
TGCGCCAGCAGCTTGCTCAGGGGGAGCACCGGGGAGCTGTTTTTT
CASSLLRGSTGELFF
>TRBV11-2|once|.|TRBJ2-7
TGTGCCAGCAGCTTAGTCCCCCAAGAGATCTACGAGCAGTACTTC
CASSLVPQEIYEQYF
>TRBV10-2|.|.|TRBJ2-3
TGCGCCAGCAGGAAGGGGGTAGCAGATACGCAGTATTTT
CASRKGVADTQYF
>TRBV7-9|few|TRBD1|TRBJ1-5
TGTGCCAGCAGCGACTCCCAGGGGGAGGATCAGCCCCAGCATTTT
CASSDSQGEDQPQHF
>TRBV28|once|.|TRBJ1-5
TGTGCCTCCCGGGGGGGGGCTCAGCCCCAGCATTTT
CASRGGAQPQHF
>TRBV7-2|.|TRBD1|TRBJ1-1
TGTGCCAGCAGCTCCCGGCCTACAGGGGGAACTGAAGCTTTCTTT
CASSSRPTGGTEAFF
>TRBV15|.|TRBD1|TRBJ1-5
TGTGCCACCAGCCTGGGACAGAACAATCAGCCCCAGCATTTT
CATSLGQNNQPQHF
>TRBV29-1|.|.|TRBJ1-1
TGCAGCGTTGCCCCCATGAACACTGAAGCTTTCTTT
CSVAPMNTEAFF
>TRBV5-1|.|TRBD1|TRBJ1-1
TGCGCCAGCAGCCTACAGGGGGCTGACACTGAAGCTTTCTTT
CASSLQGADTEAFF
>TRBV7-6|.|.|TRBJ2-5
TGTGCCAGCAGCACCTTTTCCGGGAGCAAAGAGACCCAGTACTTC
CASSTFSGSKETQYF
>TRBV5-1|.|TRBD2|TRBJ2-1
TGCGCCAGCAGCTCCCGGACTAGCGGGGGGTCCTCCTACAATGAGCAGTTCTTC
CASSSRTSGGSSYNEQFF
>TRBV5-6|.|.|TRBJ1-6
TGTGCCAGCACGGCCCTGAGGAGCTCCTATAATTCACCCCTCCACTTT
CASTALRSSYNSPLHF
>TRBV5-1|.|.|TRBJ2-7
TGCGCCAGCAGCCCGGGGGGCTACACCTACGAGCAGTACTTC
CASSPGGYTYEQYF
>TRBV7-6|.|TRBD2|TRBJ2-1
TGTGCCACTCGAGCCAGGACTAGCGGGTCGAATGAGCAGTTCTTC
CATRARTSGSNEQFF
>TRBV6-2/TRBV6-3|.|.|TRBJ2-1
TGTGCCAGCAGTCCCTACGGTGGAGGATACAATGAGCAGTTCTTC
CASSPYGGGYNEQFF
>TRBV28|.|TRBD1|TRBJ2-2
TGTGCCAGCAGTCCCCAGGGGGCGCCCACCGGGGAGCTGTTTTTT
CASSPQGAPTGELFF
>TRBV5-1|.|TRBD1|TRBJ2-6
TGCGCCACCCTCCGGGGACAGGGTCCTCCCTCTGGGGCCAACGTCCTGACTTTC
CATLRGQGPPSGANVLTF
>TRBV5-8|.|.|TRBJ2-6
TGTGCCAGCAGGGAGACAGGCAGCTCTGGGGCCAACGTCCTGACTTTC
CASRETGSSGANVLTF
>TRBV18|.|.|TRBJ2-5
TGTGCCAGCTCACTCCTAGCGCAGGAGACCCAGTACTTC
CASSLLAQETQYF
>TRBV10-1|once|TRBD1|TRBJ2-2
TGCGCCAGCAGTGTTAGGGGGCGTCCCGGGGAGCTGTTTTTT
CASSVRGRPGELFF
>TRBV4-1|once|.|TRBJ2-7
TGCGCCAGCAGCCAAGATCTCCCCTACGAGCAGTACTTC
CASSQDLPYEQYF
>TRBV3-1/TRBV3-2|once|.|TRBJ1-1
TGTGCCAGCTCCCGGGGACTAATGAACACTGAAGCTTTCTTT
CASSRGLMNTEAFF
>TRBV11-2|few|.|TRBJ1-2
TGTGCCAGCAGCTTAGATCCCGGGGTCTATGGCTACACCTTC
CASSLDPGVYGYTF
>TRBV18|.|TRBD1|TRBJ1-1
TGTGCCAGCTCACCAGTTGACCTCGGGACAGGGTTGATGAACACTGAAGCTTTCTTT
CASSPVDLGTGLMNTEAFF
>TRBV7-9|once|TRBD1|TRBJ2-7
TGTGCCAGCAGCTTAGCTACAGGGGGGAACGAGCAGTACTTC
CASSLATGGNEQYF
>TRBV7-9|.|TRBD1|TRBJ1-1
TGTGCCAGCAGCCTCCCAGAAGGACAGGGAAAAGCTTTCTTT
CASSLPEGQGKAFF
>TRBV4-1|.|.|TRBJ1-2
TGCGCCAGCAGCCAACGCTCGGGGCGGGGGGAAACAACTAACTATGGCTACACCTTC
CASSQRSGRGETTNYGYTF
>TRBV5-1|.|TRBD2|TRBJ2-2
TGCGCCACCGCCCCGACCGGGACTAGCGTGTCCGGGGAGCTGTTTTTT
CATAPTGTSVSGELFF
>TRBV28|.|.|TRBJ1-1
TGTGCCAGCAGCCCTCAGGGTTTTGTTCCTGAAGCTTTCTTT
CASSPQGFVPEAFF
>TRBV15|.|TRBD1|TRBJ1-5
TGTGCCACCAGCAGACCTACCGGGACAGGGGTTCAGCCCCAGCATTTT
CATSRPTGTGVQPQHF
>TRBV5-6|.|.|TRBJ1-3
TGTGCCAGCAGCTTGGGTCCCGGGTACTCTGGAAACACCATATATTTT
CASSLGPGYSGNTIYF
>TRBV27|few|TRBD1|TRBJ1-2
TGTGCCAGCAGTGGCTCATACAGGGGGCGATATGGCTACACCTTC
CASSGSYRGRYGYTF
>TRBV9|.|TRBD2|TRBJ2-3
TGTGCCAGCAGTCCCAGAGCGGGAGCCGTAGGAGATACGCAGTATTTT
CASSPRAGAVGDTQYF
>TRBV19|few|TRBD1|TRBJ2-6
TGTGCCAGTAGAGACAGGGTTGGGGCCAACGTCCTGACTTTC
CASRDRVGANVLTF
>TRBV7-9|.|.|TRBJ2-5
TGTGCCAGCAGCTTATTCCTCGACCAAGAGACCCAGTACTTC
CASSLFLDQETQYF
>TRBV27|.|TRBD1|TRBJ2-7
TGTGCCAGCATCCACGTCAACCCCGGGACAGGTTCCTACGAGCAGTACTTC
CASIHVNPGTGSYEQYF
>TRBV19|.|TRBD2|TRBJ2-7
TGTGCCAGTAGCACCGGGCGGGAGCGGCAGTACTTC
CASSTGRERQYF
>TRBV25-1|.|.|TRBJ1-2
TGTGCCAGCAGTACAGGGTTAGATGGCTACACCTTC
CASSTGLDGYTF